This record concerns one T cell receptor beta chain sequence. The data were taken from a study of blood T cell repertoires in COVID-19. Study-wide context: T cells, B-cell-depleted T cells, or PBMCs provided the cDNA or gDNA that served as material.

V lost 0 bases, J lost 1 base, and 7 bases lay in between. The germline V gene has CDR1 SGHRS and CDR2 YFSETQ. The CDR3 covers 14 residues. In the original analysis: Amplifying reference gene primers gave estimates of nucleated cell counts. The repertoire was sequenced with immunoSEQ multiplex PCR; TCRdb's copy has only in-frame clones and lacks some. The D gene and trimming were derived from the DNA, and the V and J assignments and clone size from that table. The data hold approximately 210,000 clones, with 65% to 85% observed a single time. Those who participated ranged in age from about 18 to 89 years and resided in about two dozen US areas. Participants were placed into cohorts based on the clinical history they reported.

The sequenced material came from PBMCs or T cells enriched from blood (not recorded which). This receptor was taken from a young man with acute COVID-19. V usage is TRBV5-1 and J usage is TRBJ2-5; D not certain. The CDR3 DNA sequence: TGCGCCAGCAGCTTGGACAATCGCCAAGAGACCCAGTACTTC. Residues: CASSLDNRQETQYF.